The clone carrying this TCR beta chain was recorded a few times. Sequencing templates came from extracted RNA that was reverse transcribed into cDNA. Generated by immunoSEQ multiplex PCR, the TCRdb table keeps only in-frame clones and is missing some. The sample contains 150,000 to 200,000 clones, 58% of which appear only once. This sample was taken from a study of CD8+ T cells in alopecia areata. The CDR3 consists of 13 residues. The V and J ends lost 4 bases and 8 bases respectively, with 12 bases between them. The germline V gene encodes CDR1 MNHEY and CDR2 SVGAGI. Noted treatment: oral pan-JAK inhibitor, 5-10 mg twice daily.

This chain uses TRBV6-5 with TRBJ2-4, with TRBD2 as a possible D gene (5 bases). This clonotype was sampled from a human donor with alopecia areata. The sequencing here drew on CD4+ T cells sorted from blood, taken at week 24, from a patient treated with tofacitinib. CDR3 DNA sequence: TGTGCCAGCAGTTTTGAGGGAGTATACATTCAGTACTTC. Translation gives CASSFEGVYIQYF.